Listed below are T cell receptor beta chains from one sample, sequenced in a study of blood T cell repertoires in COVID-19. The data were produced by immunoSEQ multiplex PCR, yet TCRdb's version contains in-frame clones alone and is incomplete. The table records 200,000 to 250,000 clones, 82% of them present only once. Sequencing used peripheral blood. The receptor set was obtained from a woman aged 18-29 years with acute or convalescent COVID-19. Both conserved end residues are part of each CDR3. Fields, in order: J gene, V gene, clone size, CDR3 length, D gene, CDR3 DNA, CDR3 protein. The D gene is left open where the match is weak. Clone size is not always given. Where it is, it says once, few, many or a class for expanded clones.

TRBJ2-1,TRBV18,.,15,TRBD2,TGTGCCAGCTCACCGGGACTAGAAAACGGAAATGAGCAGTTCTTC,CASSPGLENGNEQFF
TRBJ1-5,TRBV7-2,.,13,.,TGTGCCAGCAGCCCCCAGGGAGGTCAGCCCCAGCATTTT,CASSPQGGQPQHF
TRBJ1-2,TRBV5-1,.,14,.,TGCGCCAGCAGCTCAGGAAGACAAGGCTATGGCTACACCTTC,CASSSGRQGYGYTF
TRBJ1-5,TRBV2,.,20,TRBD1,TGTGCCAGCAGTGAAGCGCTTTCACCGCAGGGGGCCTTTTTAAATCAGCCCCAGCATTTT,CASSEALSPQGAFLNQPQHF
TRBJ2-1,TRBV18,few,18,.,TGTGCCAGCTCACCGGATCCGGGACTGGGAAGCTCCTACAATGAGCAGTTCTTC,CASSPDPGLGSSYNEQFF
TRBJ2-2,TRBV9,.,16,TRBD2,TGTGCCAGCAGCAGACGGACTAGCGGCAACACCGGGGAGCTGTTTTTT,CASSRRTSGNTGELFF
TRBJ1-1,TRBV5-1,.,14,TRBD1,TGCGCCAGCAGCTCGGACCAGGGGGGCACTGAAGCTTTCTTT,CASSSDQGGTEAFF
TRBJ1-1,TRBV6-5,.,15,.,TGTGCCAGCAGTTACTCGGCAGGGGTTAACACTGAAGCTTTCTTT,CASSYSAGVNTEAFF
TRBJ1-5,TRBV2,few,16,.,TGTGCCAGCAGTGGGGGCAGCCTAACGGGCAATCAGCCCCAGCATTTT,CASSGGSLTGNQPQHF
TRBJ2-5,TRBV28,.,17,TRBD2,TGTGCCAGCAGTTTATTCTTAGGAGCGGGGGGACAAGAGACCCAGTACTTC,CASSLFLGAGGQETQYF
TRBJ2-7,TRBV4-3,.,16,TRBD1,TGCGCCAGCAGCCAAGATCCGACAGGGGGGCCCTACGAGCAGTACTTC,CASSQDPTGGPYEQYF
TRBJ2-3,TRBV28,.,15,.,TGTGCCAGCAGTTCGGCCGGGACAAGCACAGATACGCAGTATTTT,CASSSAGTSTDTQYF
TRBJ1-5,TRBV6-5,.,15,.,TGTGCCAGCAGGGTTTTTACAGGGCCCAATCAGCCCCAGCATTTT,CASRVFTGPNQPQHF
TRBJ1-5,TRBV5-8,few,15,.,TGTGCCAGCAGCTTATGGGGACGGGAGGGTCAGCCCCAGCATTTT,CASSLWGREGQPQHF
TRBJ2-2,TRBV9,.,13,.,TGTGCCAGCAGCGTAACGACGGGCGGGGAGCTGTTTTTT,CASSVTTGGELFF
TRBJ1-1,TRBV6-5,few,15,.,TGTGCCAGCAGTTACCTTGGGCAGGGTAACACTGAAGCTTTCTTT,CASSYLGQGNTEAFF
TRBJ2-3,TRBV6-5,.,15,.,TGTGCCAGCAGTTACTCGACAGGGACTCCCGATACGCAGTATTTT,CASSYSTGTPDTQYF
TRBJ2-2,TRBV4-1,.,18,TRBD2,TGCGCCAGCAGCCAAGAGGCTGTGACTAGCGGGTACACCGGGGAGCTGTTTTTT,CASSQEAVTSGYTGELFF
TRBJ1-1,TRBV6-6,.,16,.,TGTGCCAGCAGGGCCGGGGGATCTATCCTGAACACTGAAGCTTTCTTT,CASRAGGSILNTEAFF
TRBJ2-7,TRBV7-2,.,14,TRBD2,TGTGCCAGCAGCTTAGGGGGAGGGGAGTACGAGCAGTACTTC,CASSLGGGEYEQYF
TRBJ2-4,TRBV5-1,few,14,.,TGCGCCAGCAGCCAGGGTCCAGCCAAAAACATTCAGTACTTC,CASSQGPAKNIQYF
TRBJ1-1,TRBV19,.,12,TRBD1,TGTGCCAGCACGGACAGGGTAGCTGAAGCTTTCTTT,CASTDRVAEAFF
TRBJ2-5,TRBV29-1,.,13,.,TGCAGCGTCGATCAGTGGGGGCAGGAGACCCAGTACTTC,CSVDQWGQETQYF
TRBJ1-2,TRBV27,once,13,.,TGTGCCAGCAGTTTGGGGGGAGGCTATGGCTACACCTTC,CASSLGGGYGYTF
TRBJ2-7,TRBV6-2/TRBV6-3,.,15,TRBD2,TGTGCCAGCAGTGACCCCTTTAGCGGGAGATACGAGCAGTACTTC,CASSDPFSGRYEQYF
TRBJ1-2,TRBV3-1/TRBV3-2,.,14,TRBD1,TGTGCCAGCAGCCAAACGGACAGGGGCTATGGCTACACCTTC,CASSQTDRGYGYTF
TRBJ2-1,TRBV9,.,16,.,TGTGCCAGCAGCGTAGATCAGGGGAGCTCCTACAATGAGCAGTTCTTC,CASSVDQGSSYNEQFF
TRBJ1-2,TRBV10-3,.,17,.,TGTGCCATCAGTGACCGGTCAGCATCACTTAAGGGGTATGGCTACACCTTC,CAISDRSASLKGYGYTF
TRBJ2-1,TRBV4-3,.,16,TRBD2,TGCGCCAGCAGCCAAGATAACCGGGAGGGGTGGAATGAGCAGTTCTTC,CASSQDNREGWNEQFF
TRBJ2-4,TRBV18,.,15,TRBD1,TGTGCCAGCTCACCTAACCCGGGACAGGATTACCCTCAGTACTTC,CASSPNPGQDYPQYF
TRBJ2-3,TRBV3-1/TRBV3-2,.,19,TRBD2,TGTGCCAGCAGCCCCTCGGGACTAGCGGGAGCGAGAAGCACAGATACGCAGTATTTT,CASSPSGLAGARSTDTQYF
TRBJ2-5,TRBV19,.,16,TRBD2,TGTGCCAGTAGTATAGATCATAGCGGGCCGCAAGAGACCCAGTACTTC,CASSIDHSGPQETQYF
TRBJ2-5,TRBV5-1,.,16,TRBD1,TGCGCCAGCAGGCCCTATACCGGGACAGAACAAGAGACCCAGTACTTC,CASRPYTGTEQETQYF
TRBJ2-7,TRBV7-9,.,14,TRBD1,TGTGCCAGCAGCGCGACCGGGACAGGGCCCGAGCAGTACTTC,CASSATGTGPEQYF
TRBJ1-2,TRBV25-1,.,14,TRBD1,TGTGCCAGCAGTGAAAACAGGGGTGGCTATGGCTACACCTTC,CASSENRGGYGYTF
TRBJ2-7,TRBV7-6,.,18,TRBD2,TGTGCCAGCAGCCCACGGTCTATTGAAGGCGGGAGCTCCTACGAGCAGTACTTC,CASSPRSIEGGSSYEQYF
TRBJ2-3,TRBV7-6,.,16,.,TGTGCCAGCAGCTTAGTTGCTAGCACTGGCACAGATACGCAGTATTTT,CASSLVASTGTDTQYF
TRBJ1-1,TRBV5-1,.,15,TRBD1,TGCGCCAGCAGCTTGGATGGGACAGGGGCCACTGAAGCTTTCTTT,CASSLDGTGATEAFF
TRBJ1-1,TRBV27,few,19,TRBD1,TGTGCCAGCAGTTTGAGGATGCGACAGGGGGCAGCTAGGGACACTGAAGCTTTCTTT,CASSLRMRQGAARDTEAFF